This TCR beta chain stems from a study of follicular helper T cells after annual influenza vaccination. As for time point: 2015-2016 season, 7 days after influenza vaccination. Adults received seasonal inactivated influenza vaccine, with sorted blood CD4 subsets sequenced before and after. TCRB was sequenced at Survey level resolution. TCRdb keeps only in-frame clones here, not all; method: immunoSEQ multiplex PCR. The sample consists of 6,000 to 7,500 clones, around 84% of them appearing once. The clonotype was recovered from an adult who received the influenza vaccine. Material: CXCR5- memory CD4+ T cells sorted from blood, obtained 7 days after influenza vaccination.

The CDR3 protein is CASSLGGGRTEAFF. CDR3 bases: TGTGCCAGCAGCTTGGGCGGGGGGAGGACAGAAGCTTTCTTT. The chain recombines TRBV5-4 with TRBJ1-1; D possibly corresponds to TRBD1 (5 bases). There are 14 residues in the CDR3. Trimming stripped 0 bases from V and 8 bases from J, with 14 bases between. Germline V lookup: CDR1 SGHNT, CDR2 YYREEE (reference sequence).